This TCR beta chain was sequenced during a study of T cell responses to AZD1222 COVID-19 vaccine. Only in-frame clones appear in the TCRdb table, and some are missing; sequencing was by immunoSEQ multiplex PCR. The sample yields 60,000 to 90,000 clones, about 80% seen once. The ends lost 5 bases at V and 7 bases at J; junction bases unmatched: 6. The CDR3 length is 15 residues. From germline, CDR1 is SGHRS and CDR2 YFSETQ. The sample was peripheral blood, taken 28 days after the second dose of the MenACWY control vaccine. The sequence derives from an adult who received the MenACWY meningococcal vaccine as a control. The rearrangement joins TRBV5-1 to TRBJ2-3; TRBD2 agrees at 14 bases. CDR3 nucleotide sequence: TGCGCCAGCAGTCAGACTAGCGGGGGGGCCAATACGCAGTATTTT. Encoded protein: CASSQTSGGANTQYF.